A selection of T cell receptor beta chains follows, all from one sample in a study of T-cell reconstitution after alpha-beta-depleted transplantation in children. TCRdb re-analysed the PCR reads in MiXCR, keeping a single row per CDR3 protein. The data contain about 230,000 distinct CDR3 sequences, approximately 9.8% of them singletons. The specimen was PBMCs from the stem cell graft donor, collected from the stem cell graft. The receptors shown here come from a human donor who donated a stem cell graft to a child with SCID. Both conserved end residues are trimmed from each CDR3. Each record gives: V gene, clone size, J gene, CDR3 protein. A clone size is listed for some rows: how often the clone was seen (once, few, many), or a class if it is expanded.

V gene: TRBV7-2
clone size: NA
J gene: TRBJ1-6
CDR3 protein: ASSFSRGDSPLH

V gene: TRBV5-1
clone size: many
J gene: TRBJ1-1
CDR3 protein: ASSMGQPNTEAF

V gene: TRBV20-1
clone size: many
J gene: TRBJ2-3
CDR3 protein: SAPGEDTQY

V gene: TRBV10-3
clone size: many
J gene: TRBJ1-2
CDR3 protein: AIKSAGTPLGYGYT

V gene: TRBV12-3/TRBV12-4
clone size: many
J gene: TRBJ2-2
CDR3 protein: ASSYYRGDGELF

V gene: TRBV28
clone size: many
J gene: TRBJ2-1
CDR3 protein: ASSLLLRGGYNEQF

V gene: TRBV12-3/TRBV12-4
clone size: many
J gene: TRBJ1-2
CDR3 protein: ASSLTLLPGQRGYT

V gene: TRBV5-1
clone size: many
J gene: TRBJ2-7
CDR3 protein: ASSSGSYEQY

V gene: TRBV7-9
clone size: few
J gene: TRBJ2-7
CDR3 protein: ASSLASGGSGYEQY

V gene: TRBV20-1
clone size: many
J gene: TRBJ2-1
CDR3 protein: SARDTSGANNEQF

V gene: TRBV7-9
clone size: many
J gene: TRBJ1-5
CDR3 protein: ASSPPDRENQPQH

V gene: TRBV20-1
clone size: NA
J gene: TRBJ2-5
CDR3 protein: SVRGSLHETQY

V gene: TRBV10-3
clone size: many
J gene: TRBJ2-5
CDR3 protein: AIGAGGALKETQY

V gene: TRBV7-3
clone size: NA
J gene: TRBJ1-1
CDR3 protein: ASSFRQGSEAF

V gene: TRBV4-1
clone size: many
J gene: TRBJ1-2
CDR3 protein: ASSQPQGPYSYT

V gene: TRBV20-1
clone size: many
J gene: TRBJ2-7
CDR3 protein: SARMDTPRTSGRYEQY

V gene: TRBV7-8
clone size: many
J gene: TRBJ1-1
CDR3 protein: ASSLNSGWYTEAF

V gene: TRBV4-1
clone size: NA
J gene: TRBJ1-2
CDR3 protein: ASSQGHDYGYT

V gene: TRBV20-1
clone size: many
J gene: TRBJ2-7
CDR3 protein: SANLDRPSSYEQY

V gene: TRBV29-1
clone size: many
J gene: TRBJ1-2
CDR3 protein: SVDVLGGGGYGYT

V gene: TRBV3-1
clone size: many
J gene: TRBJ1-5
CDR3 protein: ASSQDTGRHQPQH

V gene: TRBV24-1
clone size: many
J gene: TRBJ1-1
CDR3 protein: ATSDFRGLGTEAF

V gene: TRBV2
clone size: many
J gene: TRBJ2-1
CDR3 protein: ASSEVGSSYNEQF

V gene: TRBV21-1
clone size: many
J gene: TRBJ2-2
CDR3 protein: ASSKNSNYTGELF

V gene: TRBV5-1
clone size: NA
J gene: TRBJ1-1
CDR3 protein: ASSTATHQGAF

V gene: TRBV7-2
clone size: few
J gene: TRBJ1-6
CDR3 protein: ASSLGGLGSYNSPLH

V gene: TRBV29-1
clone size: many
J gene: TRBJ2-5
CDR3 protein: SFVAGEETQY

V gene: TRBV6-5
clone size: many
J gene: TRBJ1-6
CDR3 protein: ASSPDTPPTPLH

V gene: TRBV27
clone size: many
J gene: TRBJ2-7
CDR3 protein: ASSLRGSYSYEQY

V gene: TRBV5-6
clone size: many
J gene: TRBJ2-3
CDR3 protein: ASSRFTGNPTDTQY

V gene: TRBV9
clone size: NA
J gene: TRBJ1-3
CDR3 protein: ASSAWGASGNTIY

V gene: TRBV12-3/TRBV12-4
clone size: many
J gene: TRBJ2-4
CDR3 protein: ASSLVWEVGNIQY

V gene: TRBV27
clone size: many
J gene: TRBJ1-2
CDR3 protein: ASSSTGKSKGVYGYT

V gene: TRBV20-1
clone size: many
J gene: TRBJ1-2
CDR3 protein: SANRDRAAGYT

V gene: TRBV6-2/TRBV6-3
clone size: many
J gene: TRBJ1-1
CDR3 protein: ASSYSPGRTRFTEAF

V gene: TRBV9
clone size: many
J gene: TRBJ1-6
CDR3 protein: ASSKGGEGSPLH

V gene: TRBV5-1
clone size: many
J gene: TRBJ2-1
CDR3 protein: ASSPTGTATYNEQF

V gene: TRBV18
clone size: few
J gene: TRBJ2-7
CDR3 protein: ASSPPSQIQSYEQY

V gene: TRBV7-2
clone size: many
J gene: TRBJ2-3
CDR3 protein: ASSLRGPDTQY

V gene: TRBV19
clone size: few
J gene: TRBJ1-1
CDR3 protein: ASSRQDKNTEAF

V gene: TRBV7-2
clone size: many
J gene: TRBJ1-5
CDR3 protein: ASTPGGVKGKPQH

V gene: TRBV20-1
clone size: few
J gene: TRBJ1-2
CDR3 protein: SARERTGANYGYT

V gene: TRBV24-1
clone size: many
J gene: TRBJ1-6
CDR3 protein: ATSDLLNAAGERPLH

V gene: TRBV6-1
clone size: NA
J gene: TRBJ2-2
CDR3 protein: ASSRAPRGGTGELF

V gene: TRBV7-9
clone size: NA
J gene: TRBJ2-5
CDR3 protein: ASSSGAQY

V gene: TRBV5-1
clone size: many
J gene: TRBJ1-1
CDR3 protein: ASSLGDRDSGEAF

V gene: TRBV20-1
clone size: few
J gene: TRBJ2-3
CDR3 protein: SASKAGSTDTQY

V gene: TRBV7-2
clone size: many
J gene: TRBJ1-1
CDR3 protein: ASKTGGSRPEAF

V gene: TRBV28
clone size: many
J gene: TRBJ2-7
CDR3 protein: ASSLYRDRANEQY

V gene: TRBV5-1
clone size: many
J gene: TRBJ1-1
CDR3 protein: ASSRDFLGNTEAF